Listed here are 2 T cell receptor beta chains from one sample, sequenced in a study of shared clonotypes between healthy human individuals. Assay used: immunoSEQ multiplex PCR; TCRdb lists only in-frame clones, some missing. The profile shows approximately 510,000 clones, approximately 85% of them singletons. Material for sequencing was PBMCs. The receptors were gathered from a middle-aged woman in good health. Some clones in this sample may be carry-over from other donors' samples.

The chain combines TRBV7-9 with TRBJ1-2, with 10 bases that match TRBD1. V lost 1 base, J lost 6 bases, and 8 bases stayed unmatched. CDR3 length equals 16 residues. The germline gives CDR1 SEHNR, CDR2 FQNEAQ (reference sequence). The CDR3: CASSLGISGTGDGYTF. The CDR3 coding sequence is TGTGCCAGCAGCTTAGGTATTTCCGGGACAGGGGATGGCTACACCTTC.

J is TRBJ2-2 and V is TRBV30, with 9 positions matching TRBD2. The J segment lost 3 bases and the V segment lost 1 base, leaving 3 bases of the junction unmatched. Germline CDR1 and CDR2: GTSNPN and SVGIG (reference sequence). The CDR3 covers 15 residues. The CDR3 bases are TGTGCCTGGAGTGGCGGGAGGGCCGACACCGGGGAGCTGTTTTTT. As protein: CAWSGGRADTGELFF.